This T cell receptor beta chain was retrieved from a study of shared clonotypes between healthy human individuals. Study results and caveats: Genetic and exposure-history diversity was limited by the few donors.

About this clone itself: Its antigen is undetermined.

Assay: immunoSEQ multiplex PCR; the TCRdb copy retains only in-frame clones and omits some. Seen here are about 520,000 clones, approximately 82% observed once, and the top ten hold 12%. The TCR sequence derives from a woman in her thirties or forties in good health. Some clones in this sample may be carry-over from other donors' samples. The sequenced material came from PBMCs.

This CDR3 reads CASSQDLASPSYEQYF. The CDR3 coding sequence is TGCGCCAGCAGCCAAGATTTGGCTTCCCCCTCCTACGAGCAGTACTTC. The V and J genes are TRBV4-1 and TRBJ2-7, with D unclear. This CDR3 has 16 amino acids. CDR1 and CDR2 from the germline V gene are MGHRA and YSYEKL. Trimming took off 0 bases at V and 0 bases at J, with 12 bases between the two ends.